The source of this T cell receptor (beta chain) is a study of T-cell memory formation after mild COVID-19. The overall study: Largely donor-specific sequence clusters came from two donors.

Broader study findings: A second wave expanding day 15 to 37 was CD4+-biased; contracting clones were balanced.

Sample barcodes and UMIs were carried by the TCR alpha and TCR beta cDNA libraries that 5'RACE generated with constant-segment primers. TCRdb independently ran MiXCR on the 5' RACE reads; one entry per CDR3 protein. Seen here are approximately 400,000 distinct CDR3 sequences, roughly 17% observed once, and the top ten hold about a fifth. Germline values: CDR1 LGHNA, CDR2 YNFKEQ. The CDR3 is made up of 12 amino acids. Trimming removed 5 bases at V and 9 bases at J, with 11 bases between. This clonotype has only a few counts. Its specificity is not known. The sequenced material came from PBMCs or a T cell subset sorted from them (not recorded which). The rearrangement joins TRBV4-2 to TRBJ2-1, with no clear D. The TCR sequence derives from a man younger than 35 who had mild COVID-19 (a few samples of this study predate the infection). Cell type and time point are not known. This CDR3 reads CASSGVSSEQFF. DNA for the CDR3: TGTGCCAGCAGCGGAGTGTCTTCTGAGCAGTTCTTC.